This T cell receptor (beta chain) was captured by sequencing in a study of cytomegalovirus exposure and HLA in healthy donors. There are 15 residues in the CDR3. Unmatched junction bases numbered 4, after V lost 3 bases and J lost 0 bases. Per germline, CDR1 MGHRA and CDR2 YSYEKL. PCR involved 60 Vbeta and 13 Jbeta primers. The protocol was immunoSEQ multiplex PCR, while the TCRdb copy is restricted to in-frame clones and leaves out a portion. Among tens of thousands of clones, approximately 74% were seen once, and the ten largest hold roughly 20%. The clonotype originates from a woman aged 30 to 39 in good health and CMV-seropositive. The V and J genes are TRBV4-1 and TRBJ1-1; TRBD1 aligns across 7 bases. The sample comprised PBMCs. This CDR3 is CASSHGQAMNTEAFF. Here the CDR3 DNA reads TGCGCCAGCAGCCATGGACAGGCTATGAACACTGAAGCTTTCTTT.